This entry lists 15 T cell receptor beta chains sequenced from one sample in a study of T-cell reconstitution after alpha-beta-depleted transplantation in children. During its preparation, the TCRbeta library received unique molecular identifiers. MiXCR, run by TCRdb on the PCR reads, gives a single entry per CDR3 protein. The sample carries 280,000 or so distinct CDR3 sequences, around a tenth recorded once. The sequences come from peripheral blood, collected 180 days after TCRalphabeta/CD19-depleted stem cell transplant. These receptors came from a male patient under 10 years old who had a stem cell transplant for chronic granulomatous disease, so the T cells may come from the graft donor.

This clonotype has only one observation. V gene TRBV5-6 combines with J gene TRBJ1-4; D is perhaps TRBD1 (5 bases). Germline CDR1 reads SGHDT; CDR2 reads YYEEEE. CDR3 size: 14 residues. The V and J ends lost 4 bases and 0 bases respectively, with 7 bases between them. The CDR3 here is CASSTQATNEKLFF. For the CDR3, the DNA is TGTGCCAGCAGCACACAGGCAACTAATGAAAAACTGTTTTTT.

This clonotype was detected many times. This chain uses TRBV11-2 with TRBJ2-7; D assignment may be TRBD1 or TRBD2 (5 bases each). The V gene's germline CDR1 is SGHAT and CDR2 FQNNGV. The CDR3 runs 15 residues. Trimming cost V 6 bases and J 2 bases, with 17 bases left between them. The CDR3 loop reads CASRHTWGSAYEQYF. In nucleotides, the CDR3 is TGTGCCAGCAGACATACTTGGGGGAGTGCCTACGAGCAGTACTTC.

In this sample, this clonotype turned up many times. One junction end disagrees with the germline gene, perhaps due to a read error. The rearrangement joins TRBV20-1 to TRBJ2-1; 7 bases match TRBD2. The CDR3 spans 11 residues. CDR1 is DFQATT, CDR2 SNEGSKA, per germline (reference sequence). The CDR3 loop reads CSRQYGTTLSF. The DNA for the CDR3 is TGCAGTCGACAATATGGGACTACCCTGAGCTTC.

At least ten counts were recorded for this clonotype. The CDR3 loop reads CASSLARRNDYGYTF. CDR3 nucleotides: TGTGCCAGCAGCTTGGCCAGAAGGAACGACTATGGCTACACCTTC. This chain uses TRBV5-6 with TRBJ1-2; the D is unclear. V was pared by 0 bases and J by 3 bases, with 12 bases between. This CDR3 spans 15 amino acids. Germline values: CDR1 SGHDT, CDR2 YYEEEE. Supplemented by reference TRBV5-6 and TRBJ1-2, the full variable domain reads DAGVTQSPTHLIKTRGQQVTLRCSPKSGHDTVSWYQQALGQGPQFIFQYYEEEERQRGNFPDRFSGHQFPNYSSELNVNALLLGDSALYLCASSLARRNDYGYTFGSGTRLTVV.

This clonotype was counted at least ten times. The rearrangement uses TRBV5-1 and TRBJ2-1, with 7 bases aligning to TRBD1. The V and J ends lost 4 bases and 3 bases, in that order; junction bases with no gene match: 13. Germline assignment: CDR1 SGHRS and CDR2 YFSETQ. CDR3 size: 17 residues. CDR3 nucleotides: TGCGCCAGCAGCCCGGACTGGACAGGTCTTCTCTACAATGAGCAGTTCTTC. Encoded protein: CASSPDWTGLLYNEQFF.

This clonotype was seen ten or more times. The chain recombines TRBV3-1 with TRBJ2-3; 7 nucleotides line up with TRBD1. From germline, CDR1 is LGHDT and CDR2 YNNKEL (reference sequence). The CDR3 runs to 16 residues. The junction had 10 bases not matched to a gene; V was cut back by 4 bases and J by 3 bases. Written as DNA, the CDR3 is TGTGCCAGCAGCCCAGCCAGGGGGAGTGGTACAGATACGCAGTATTTT. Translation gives CASSPARGSGTDTQYF.

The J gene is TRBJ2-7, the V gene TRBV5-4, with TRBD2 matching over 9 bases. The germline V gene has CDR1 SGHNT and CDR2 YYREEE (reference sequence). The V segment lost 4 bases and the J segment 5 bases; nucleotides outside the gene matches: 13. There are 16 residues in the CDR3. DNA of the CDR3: TGTGCCAGCAGCCCGCGCTTGGCGGGGGGGCCCCACGAGCAGTACTTC. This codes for CASSPRLAGGPHEQYF.

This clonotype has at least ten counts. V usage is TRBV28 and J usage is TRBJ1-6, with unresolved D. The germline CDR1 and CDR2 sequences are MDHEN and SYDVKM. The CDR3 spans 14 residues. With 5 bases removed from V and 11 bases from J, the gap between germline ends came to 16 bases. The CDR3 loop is CASSPATGWAPLHF. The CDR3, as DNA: TGTGCCAGCAGTCCCGCGACGGGTTGGGCACCCCTCCACTTT.

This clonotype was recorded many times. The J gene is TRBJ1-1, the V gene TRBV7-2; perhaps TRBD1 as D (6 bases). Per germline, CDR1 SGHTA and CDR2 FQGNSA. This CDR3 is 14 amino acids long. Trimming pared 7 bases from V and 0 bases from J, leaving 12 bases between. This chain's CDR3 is CASKGGNMNTEAFF. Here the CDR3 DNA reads TGTGCCAGCAAGGGGGGCAACATGAACACTGAAGCTTTCTTT.

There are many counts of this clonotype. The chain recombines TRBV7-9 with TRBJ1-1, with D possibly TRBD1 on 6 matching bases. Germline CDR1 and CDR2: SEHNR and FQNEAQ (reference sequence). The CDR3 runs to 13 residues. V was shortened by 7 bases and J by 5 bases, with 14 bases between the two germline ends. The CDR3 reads CASMTRGVTEAFF. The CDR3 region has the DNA TGTGCCAGCATGACTAGGGGGGTAACTGAAGCTTTCTTT.

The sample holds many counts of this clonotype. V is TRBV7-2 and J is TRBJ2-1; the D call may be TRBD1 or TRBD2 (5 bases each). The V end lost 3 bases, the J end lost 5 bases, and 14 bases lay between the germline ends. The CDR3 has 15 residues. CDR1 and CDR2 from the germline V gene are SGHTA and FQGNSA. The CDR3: CASSFVGTGNNEQFF. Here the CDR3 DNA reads TGTGCCAGCAGCTTCGTCGGGACCGGAAACAATGAGCAGTTCTTC.

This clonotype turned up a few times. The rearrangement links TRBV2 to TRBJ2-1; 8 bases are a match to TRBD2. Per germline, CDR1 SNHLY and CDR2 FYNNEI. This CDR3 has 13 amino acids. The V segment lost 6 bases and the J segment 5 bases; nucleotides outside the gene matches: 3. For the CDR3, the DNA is TGTGCCAGCAGCTCGGGGGGGGACAATGAGCAGTTCTTC. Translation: CASSSGGDNEQFF.

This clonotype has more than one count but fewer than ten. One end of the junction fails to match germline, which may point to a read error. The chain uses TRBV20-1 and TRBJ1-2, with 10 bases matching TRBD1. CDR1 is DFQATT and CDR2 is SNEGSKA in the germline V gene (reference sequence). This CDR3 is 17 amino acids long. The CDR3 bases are TGCTGTGCTAGAGATGTGACCAGACAGGGGGCAAAAGGTGGCTACACCTTC. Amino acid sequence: CCARDVTRQGAKGGYTF.

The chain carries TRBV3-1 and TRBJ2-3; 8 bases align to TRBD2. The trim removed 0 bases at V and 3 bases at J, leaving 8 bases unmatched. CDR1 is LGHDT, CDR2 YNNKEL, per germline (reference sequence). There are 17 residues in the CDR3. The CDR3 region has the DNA TGTGCCAGCAGCCAAGATCCCGGGGGGGCCCTAACAGATACGCAGTATTTT. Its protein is CASSQDPGGALTDTQYF.

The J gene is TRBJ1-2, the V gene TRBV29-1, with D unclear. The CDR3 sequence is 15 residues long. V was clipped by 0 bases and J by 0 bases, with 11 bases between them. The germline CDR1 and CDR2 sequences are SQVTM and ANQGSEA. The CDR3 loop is CSVEDGSASNYGYTF. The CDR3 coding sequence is TGCAGCGTTGAAGACGGGTCAGCTTCTAACTATGGCTACACCTTC. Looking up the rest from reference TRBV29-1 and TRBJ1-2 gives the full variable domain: SAVISQKPSRDICQRGTSLTIQCQVDSQVTMMFWYRQQPGQSLTLIATANQGSEATYESGFVIDKFPISRPNLTFSTLTVSNMSPEDSSIYLCSVEDGSASNYGYTFGSGTRLTVV.